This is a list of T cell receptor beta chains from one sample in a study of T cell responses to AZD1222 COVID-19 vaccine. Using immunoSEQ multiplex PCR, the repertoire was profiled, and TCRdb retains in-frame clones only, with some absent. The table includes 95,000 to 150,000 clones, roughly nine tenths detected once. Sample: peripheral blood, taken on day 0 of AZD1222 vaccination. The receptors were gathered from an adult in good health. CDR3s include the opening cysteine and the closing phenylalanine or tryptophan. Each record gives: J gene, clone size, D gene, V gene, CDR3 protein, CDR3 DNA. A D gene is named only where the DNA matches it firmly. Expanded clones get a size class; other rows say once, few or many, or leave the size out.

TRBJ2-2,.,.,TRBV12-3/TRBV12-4,CASSSAGTGELFF,TGTGCCAGCAGTTCCGCTGGCACCGGGGAGCTGTTTTTT
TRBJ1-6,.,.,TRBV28,CASSLVRGTGPLHF,TGTGCCAGCAGTTTAGTAAGGGGAACGGGGCCCCTCCACTTT
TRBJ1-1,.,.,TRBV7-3,CASSFDGNTEAFF,TGTGCCAGCAGCTTCGACGGCAACACTGAAGCTTTCTTT
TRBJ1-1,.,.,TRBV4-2,CASSQDWSGTEAFF,TGTGCCAGCAGCCAAGATTGGTCGGGCACTGAAGCTTTCTTT
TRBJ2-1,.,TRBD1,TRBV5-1,CASTREGQGYNEQFF,TGCGCCAGCACCCGAGAGGGACAGGGCTACAATGAGCAGTTCTTC
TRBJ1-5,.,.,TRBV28,CASSPPGPQGVHF,TGTGCCAGCAGTCCGCCAGGGCCCCAGGGAGTCCATTTT
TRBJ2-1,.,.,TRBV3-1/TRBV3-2,CASSQDLAATKQFF,TGTGCCAGCAGCCAAGATTTGGCGGCGACCAAGCAGTTCTTC
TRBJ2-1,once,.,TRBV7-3,CASSLTAQGYEQFF,TGTGCCAGCAGCTTAACAGCGCAGGGTTATGAGCAGTTCTTC
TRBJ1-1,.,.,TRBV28,CASSPPGRQAFF,TGTGCCAGCAGCCCCCCGGGGCGTCAAGCTTTCTTT
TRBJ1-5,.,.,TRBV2,CASSERGGLYQPQHF,TGTGCCAGCAGTGAGAGGGGGGGCCTTTATCAGCCCCAGCATTTT
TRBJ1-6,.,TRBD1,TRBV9,CASSVGAGGTNSPLHF,TGTGCCAGCAGCGTAGGGGCAGGGGGAACAAATTCACCCCTCCACTTT
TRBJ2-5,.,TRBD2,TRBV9,CASTPMGGSLETQYF,TGTGCCAGCACCCCGATGGGCGGGAGTTTAGAGACCCAGTACTTC
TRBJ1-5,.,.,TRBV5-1,CASSLNPGQPQHF,TGCGCCAGCAGCCTTAATCCAGGACAGCCCCAGCATTTT
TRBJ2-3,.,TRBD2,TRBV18,CASSPLALAGLTDTQYF,TGTGCCAGCTCACCACTTGCACTAGCGGGACTCACAGATACGCAGTATTTT
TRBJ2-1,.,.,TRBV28,CASSLSPGTFLYNEQFF,TGTGCCAGCAGTTTGTCGCCCGGGACGTTCCTTTACAATGAGCAGTTCTTC